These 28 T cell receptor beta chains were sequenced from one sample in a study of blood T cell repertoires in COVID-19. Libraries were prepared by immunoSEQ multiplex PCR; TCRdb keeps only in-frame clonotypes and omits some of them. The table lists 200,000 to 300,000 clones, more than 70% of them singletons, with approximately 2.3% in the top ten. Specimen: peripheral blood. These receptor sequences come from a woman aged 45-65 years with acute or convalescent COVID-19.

CDR3 amino acids: CASSTQDSHEKLFF. CDR3 sequence (DNA): TGTGCCAGTAGTACGCAGGACAGCCATGAAAAACTGTTTTTT. V and J are TRBV19 and TRBJ1-4; perhaps TRBD1 as D (6 bases). CDR1 LNHDA and CDR2 SQIVND come from the germline V gene (reference sequence). The CDR3 spans 14 residues. Trimming pared 4 bases from V and 6 bases from J, leaving 12 bases between.

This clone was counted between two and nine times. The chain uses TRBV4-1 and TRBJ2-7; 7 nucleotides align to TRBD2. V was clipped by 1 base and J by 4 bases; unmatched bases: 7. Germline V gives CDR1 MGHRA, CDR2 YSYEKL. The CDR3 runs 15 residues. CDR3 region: CASSQVWEGPYEQYF. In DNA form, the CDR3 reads TGCGCCAGCAGCCAAGTGTGGGAGGGCCCTTACGAGCAGTACTTC.

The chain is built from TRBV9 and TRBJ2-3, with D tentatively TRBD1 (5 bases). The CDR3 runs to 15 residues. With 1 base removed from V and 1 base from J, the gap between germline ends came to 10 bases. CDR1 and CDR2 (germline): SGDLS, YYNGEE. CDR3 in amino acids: CASSVQGIGTDTQYF. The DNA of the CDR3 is TGTGCCAGCAGCGTACAGGGAATAGGCACAGATACGCAGTATTTT.

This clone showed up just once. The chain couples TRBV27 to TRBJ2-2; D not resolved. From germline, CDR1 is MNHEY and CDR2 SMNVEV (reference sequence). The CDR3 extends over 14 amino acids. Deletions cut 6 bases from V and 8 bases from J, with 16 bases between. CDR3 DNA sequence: TGTGCCAGCAGCCTATTTCCAGACAATGGGGAGCTGTTTTTT. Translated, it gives CASSLFPDNGELFF.

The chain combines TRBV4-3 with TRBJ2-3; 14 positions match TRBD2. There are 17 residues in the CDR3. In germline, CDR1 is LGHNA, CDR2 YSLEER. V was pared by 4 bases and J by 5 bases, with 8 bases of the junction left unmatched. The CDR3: CASSLVGTSGSQDTQYF. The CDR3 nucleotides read TGCGCCAGCAGCCTTGTTGGGACTAGCGGGAGCCAAGATACGCAGTATTTT.

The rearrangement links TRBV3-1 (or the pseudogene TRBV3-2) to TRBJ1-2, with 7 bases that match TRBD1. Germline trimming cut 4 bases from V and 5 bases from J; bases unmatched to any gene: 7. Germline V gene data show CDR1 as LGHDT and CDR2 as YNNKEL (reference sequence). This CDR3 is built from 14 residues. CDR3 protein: CASSLMTGTYGYTF. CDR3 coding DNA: TGTGCCAGCAGCCTGATGACAGGGACGTATGGCTACACCTTC.

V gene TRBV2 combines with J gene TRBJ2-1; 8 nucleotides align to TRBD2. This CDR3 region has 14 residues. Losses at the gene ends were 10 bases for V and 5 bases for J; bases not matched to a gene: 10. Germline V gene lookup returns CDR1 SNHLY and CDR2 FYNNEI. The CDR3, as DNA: TGTGCCACCGGCAGCGGGAGTATCAACAATGAGCAGTTCTTC. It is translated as CATGSGSINNEQFF.

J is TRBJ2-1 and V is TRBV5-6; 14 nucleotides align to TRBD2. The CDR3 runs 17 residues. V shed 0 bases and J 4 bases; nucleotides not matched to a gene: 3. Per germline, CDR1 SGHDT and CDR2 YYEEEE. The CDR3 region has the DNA TGTGCCAGCAGCTTGGGACTAGCGGGAGGGCTATACAATGAGCAGTTCTTC. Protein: CASSLGLAGGLYNEQFF.

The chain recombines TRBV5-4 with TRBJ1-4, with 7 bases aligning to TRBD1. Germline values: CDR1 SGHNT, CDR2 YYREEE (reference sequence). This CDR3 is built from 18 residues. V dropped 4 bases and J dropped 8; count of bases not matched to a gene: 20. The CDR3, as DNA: TGTGCCAGCAGCCCTACAGTCGGGACAGCGGGAGGCGGCGAAAAACTGTTTTTT. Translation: CASSPTVGTAGGGEKLFF.

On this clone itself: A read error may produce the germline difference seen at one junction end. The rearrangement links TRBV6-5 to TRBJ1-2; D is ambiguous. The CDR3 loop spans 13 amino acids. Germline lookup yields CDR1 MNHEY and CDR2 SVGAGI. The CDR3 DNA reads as TGTGCCAGCAGTAACTCTCTCGGGTATGGCTACACCTTC. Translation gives CASSNSLGYGYTF.

The CDR3 reads CASSLSAANYGYTF. CDR3 in DNA: TGTGCCAGCAGCTTAAGCGCAGCTAACTATGGCTACACCTTC. V and J are TRBV7-8 and TRBJ1-2; no definite D call. The length of the CDR3 is 14 residues. The germline gives CDR1 SGHVS, CDR2 FQNEAQ. Trimming left V 2 bases short and J 0 bases short, with 7 bases between.

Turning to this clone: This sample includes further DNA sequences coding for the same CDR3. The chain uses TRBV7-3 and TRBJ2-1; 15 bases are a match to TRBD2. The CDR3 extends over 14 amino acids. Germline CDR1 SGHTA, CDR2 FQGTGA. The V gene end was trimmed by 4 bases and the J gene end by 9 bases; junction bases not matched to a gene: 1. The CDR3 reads CASSSGLAGGEQFF. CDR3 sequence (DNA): TGTGCCAGCAGCTCGGGACTAGCGGGAGGTGAGCAGTTCTTC.

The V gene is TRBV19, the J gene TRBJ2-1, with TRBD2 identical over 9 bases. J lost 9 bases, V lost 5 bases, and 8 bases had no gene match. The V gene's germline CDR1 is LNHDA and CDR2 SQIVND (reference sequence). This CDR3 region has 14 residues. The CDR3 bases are TGTGCCAGTAGTGATTTTGCGGGAGGGACTGAGCAGTTCTTC. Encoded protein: CASSDFAGGTEQFF.

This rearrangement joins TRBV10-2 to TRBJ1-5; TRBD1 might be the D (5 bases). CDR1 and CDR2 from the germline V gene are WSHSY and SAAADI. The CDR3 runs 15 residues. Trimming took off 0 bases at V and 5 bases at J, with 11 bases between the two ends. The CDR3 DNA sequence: TGCGCCAGCAGTGAGTCGGGGCAGCCCCATCAGCCCCAGCATTTT. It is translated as CASSESGQPHQPQHF.

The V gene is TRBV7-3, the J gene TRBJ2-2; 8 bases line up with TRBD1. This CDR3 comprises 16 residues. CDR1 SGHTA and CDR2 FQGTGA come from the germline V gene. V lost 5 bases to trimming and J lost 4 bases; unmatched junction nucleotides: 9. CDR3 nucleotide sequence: TGTGCCAGCAGCCTCGACAGGGGACCAAGCACCGGGGAGCTGTTTTTT. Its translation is CASSLDRGPSTGELFF.

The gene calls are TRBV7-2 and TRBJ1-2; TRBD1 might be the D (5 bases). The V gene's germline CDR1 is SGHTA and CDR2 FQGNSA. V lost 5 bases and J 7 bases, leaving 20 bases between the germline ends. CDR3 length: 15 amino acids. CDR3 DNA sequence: TGTGCCAGCAGCGGTAGCGGGGCGCAACTGGTTGGCTACACCTTC. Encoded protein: CASSGSGAQLVGYTF.

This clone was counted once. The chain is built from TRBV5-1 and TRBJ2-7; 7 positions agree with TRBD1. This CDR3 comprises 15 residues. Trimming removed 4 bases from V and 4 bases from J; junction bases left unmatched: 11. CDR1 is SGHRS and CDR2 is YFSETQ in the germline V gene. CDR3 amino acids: CASSQQPGQPYEQYF. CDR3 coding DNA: TGCGCCAGCAGCCAACAACCGGGACAGCCGTACGAGCAGTACTTC. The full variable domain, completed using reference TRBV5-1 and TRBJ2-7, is KAGVTQTPRYLIKTRGQQVTLSCSPISGHRSVSWYQQTPGQGLQFLFEYFSETQRNKGNFPGRFSGRQFSNSRSEMNVSTLELGDSALYLCASSQQPGQPYEQYFGPGTRLTVT.

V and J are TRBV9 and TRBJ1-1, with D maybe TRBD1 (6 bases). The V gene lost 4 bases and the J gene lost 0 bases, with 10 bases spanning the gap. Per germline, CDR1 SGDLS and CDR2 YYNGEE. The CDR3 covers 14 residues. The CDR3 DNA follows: TGTGCCAGCAGCCCACAGGGATTGAACACTGAAGCTTTCTTT. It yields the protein CASSPQGLNTEAFF.

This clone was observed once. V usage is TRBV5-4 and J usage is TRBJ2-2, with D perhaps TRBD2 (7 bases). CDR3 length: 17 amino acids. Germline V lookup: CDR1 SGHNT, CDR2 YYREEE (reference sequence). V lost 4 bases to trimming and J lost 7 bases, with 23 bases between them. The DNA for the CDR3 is TGTGCCAGCAGCGGGGGGGGCGGGACCCGACTGAACGGGGAGCTGTTTTTT. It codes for CASSGGGGTRLNGELFF.

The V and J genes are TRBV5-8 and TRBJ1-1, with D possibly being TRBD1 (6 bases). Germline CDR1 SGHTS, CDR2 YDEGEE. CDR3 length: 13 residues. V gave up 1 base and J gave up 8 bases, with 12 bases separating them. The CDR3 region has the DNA TGTGCCAGCAGCTTGTTGGGGGCCCGGGAAGCTTTCTTT. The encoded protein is CASSLLGAREAFF.

DNA for the CDR3: TGTGCCAGCAGCCAAGATGCGGCTGGCCAGCCCCAGCATTTT. Its translation: CASSQDAAGQPQHF. The chain links TRBV3-1 (or the pseudogene TRBV3-2) to TRBJ1-5, with D hard to call. The CDR3 spans 14 residues. Looked up from germline, CDR1 is LGHDT and CDR2 is YNNKEL (reference sequence). Trimming removed 0 bases from V and 7 bases from J, with 10 bases in between.

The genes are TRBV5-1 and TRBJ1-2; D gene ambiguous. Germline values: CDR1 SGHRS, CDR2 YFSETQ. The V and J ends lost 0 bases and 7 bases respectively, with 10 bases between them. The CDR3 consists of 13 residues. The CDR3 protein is CASSLARGGGYTF. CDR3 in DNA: TGCGCCAGCAGCTTGGCCCGTGGAGGTGGCTACACCTTC.

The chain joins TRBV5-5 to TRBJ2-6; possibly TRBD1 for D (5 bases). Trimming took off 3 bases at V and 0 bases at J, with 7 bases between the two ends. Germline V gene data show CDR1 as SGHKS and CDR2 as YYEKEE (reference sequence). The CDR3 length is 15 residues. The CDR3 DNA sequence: TGTGCCAGCAGCTCAGGGTTCTCTGGGGCCAACGTCCTGACTTTC. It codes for CASSSGFSGANVLTF.

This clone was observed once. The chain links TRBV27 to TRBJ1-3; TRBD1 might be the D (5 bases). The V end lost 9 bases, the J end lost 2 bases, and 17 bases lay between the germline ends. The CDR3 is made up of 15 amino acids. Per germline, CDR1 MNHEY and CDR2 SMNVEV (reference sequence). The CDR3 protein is CASRGDGTAGNTIYF. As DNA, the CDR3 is TGTGCCAGTCGGGGGGACGGGACGGCTGGAAACACCATATATTTT.

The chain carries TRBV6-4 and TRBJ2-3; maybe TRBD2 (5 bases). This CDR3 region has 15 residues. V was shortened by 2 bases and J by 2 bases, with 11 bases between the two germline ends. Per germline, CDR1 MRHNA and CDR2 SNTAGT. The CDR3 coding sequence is TGTGCCAGCAGTGACACAGCGGAGAACACAGATACGCAGTATTTT. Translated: CASSDTAENTDTQYF.

The CDR3 DNA follows: TGTGCCAGCTCTAGCGGGATTTACAATGAGCAGTTCTTC. Its protein is CASSSGIYNEQFF. The chain joins TRBV5-8 to TRBJ2-1, with TRBD2 identical over 9 bases. The V gene's germline CDR1 is SGHTS and CDR2 YDEGEE. This CDR3 comprises 13 residues. V shed 7 bases and J 4 bases; nucleotides not matched to a gene: 3.

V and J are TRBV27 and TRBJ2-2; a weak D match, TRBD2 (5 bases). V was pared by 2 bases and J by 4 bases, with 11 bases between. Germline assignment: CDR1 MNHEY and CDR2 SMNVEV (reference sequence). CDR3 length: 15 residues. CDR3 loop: CASSLEGVGTGELFF. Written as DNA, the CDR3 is TGTGCCAGCAGTTTAGAGGGAGTGGGCACCGGGGAGCTGTTTTTT.

CDR3 sequence: CSASKGYEQYF. In DNA, the CDR3 is TGCAGTGCGAGTAAGGGGTACGAGCAGTACTTC. The V gene is TRBV20-1, the J gene TRBJ2-7; perhaps TRBD1 as D (5 bases). Germline CDR1 and CDR2: DFQATT and SNEGSKA (reference sequence). Trimming removed 6 bases at V and 4 bases at J, with 10 bases between. This CDR3 contains 11 residues.